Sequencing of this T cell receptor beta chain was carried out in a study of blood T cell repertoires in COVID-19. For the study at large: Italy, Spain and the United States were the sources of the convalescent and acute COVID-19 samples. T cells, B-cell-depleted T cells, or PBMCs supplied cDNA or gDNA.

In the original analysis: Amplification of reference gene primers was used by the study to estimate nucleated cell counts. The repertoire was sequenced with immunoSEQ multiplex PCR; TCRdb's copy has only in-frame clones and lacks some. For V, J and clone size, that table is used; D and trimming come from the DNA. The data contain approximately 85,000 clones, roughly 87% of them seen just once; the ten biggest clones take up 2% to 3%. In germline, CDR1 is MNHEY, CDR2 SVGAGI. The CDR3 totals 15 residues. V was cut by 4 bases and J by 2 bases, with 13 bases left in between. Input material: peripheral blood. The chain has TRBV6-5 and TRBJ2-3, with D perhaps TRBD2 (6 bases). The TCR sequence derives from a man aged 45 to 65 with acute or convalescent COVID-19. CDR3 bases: TGTGCCAGCAGTTTGTCCGGCGGGACCACAGATACGCAGTATTTT. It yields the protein CASSLSGGTTDTQYF.